This T cell receptor (beta chain) was recorded in a study of cytomegalovirus exposure and HLA in healthy donors. Regarding the study as a whole: The authors assumed roughly uniform sequencing depth across donors for presence/absence analyses. A later analysis reported that several of the most significant clusters appeared to be linked to common viral pathogens, among them Epstein-Barr virus. Among the sequence variants, a highly shared cluster was likely an artifact of sequencing. Usually a TCR sequence was rare, but some public TCRs were found in many donors.

Germline loops: CDR1 SNHLY, CDR2 FYNNEI. The CDR3 has 14 amino acids. V lost 8 bases and J lost 5; bases outside the gene matches: 5. Researchers ran the PCR with 60 Vbeta and 13 Jbeta primers. Profiling relied on immunoSEQ multiplex PCR, and the TCRdb table lists in-frame clones only, not all of them. Counted here are over 85,000 clones, more than 70% occurring once; the ten biggest clones make up around 3%. On this clone: Antigen specificity is unknown.

Sample: PBMCs. The clonotype originates from a woman aged 55-75 years in good health and CMV-seropositive. The rearrangement joins TRBV2 to TRBJ2-7; 14 bases agree with TRBD2. CDR3 DNA sequence: TGTGCCAGCCGCGGGACTAGCGGGAGTAACGAGCAGTACTTC. It codes for CASRGTSGSNEQYF.